Below, one T cell receptor (beta chain) is given with its context. The antigen is undetermined. With a J-beta primer mix and a sample-barcoded 5' primer, a second PCR ran about 7 to 12 cycles. TCRdb reprocessed the 5' RACE reads via MiXCR and lists one record per CDR3 protein. The table lists approximately 2,000,000 distinct CDR3 sequences, 35% to 50% of them singletons. The data were taken from a study of blood T cells in healthy people across ages. Study observations and caveats: The recorded TCR beta diversity per million T cells decreased in a roughly linear manner with age.

The CDR3 is made up of 15 amino acids. Germline V lookup: CDR1 MNHEY, CDR2 SVGAGI. The J segment lost 3 bases and the V segment lost 3 bases, leaving 7 bases of the junction unmatched. The chain recombines TRBV6-5 with TRBJ1-2; 7 positions agree with TRBD1. The sequencing sample was made of blood. The sequence was collected from a human donor in good health. The CDR3 nucleotides are TGTGCCAGCAGTTATTCGACAGGGAGCCACTATGGCTACACCTTC. It translates to CASSYSTGSHYGYTF.